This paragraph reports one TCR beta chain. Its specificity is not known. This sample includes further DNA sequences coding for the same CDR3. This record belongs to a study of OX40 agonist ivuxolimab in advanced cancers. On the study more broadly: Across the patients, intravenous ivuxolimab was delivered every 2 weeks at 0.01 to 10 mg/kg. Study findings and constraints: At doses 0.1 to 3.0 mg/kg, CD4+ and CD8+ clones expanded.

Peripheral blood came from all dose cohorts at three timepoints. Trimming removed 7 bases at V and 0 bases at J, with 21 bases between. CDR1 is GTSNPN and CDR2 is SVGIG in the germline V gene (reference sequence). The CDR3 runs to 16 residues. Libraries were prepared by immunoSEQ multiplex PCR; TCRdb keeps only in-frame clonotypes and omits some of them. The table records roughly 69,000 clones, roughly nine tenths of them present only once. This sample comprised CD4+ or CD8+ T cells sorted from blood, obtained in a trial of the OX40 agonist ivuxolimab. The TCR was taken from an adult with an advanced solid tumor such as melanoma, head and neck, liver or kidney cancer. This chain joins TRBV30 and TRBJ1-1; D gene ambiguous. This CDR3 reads CALWMEVRQLNTEAFF. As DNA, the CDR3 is TGTGCCTTATGGATGGAAGTTAGGCAGTTGAACACTGAAGCTTTCTTT.